A selection of T cell receptor beta chains follows, all from one sample in a study of shared clonotypes between healthy human individuals. Only in-frame clones appear in the TCRdb table, and some are missing; sequencing was by immunoSEQ multiplex PCR. The repertoire consists of some 680,000 clones, with less than 80% occurring once and the leading ten covering 1.5% to 2%. The source material was memory CD4+ T cells sorted from blood. These receptors originate from a woman in her 30s in good health. CDR3s include the opening cysteine and the closing phenylalanine or tryptophan. A D gene is named only where the DNA matches it firmly. Size tells how often a clone was seen (once, few, many) or the class of an expanded clone, and some rows leave it out.

cdr3_aa | cdr3_nt | j_call | d_call | clone_size | v_call
CASSYRPNPGETQYF | TGTGCCAGCAGCTACCGACCAAACCCGGGGGAGACCCAGTACTTC | TRBJ2-5 | NA | NA | TRBV7-6
CASSAIKWAPYNEQFF | TGTGCCAGCTCTGCGATAAAGTGGGCGCCCTACAATGAGCAGTTCTTC | TRBJ2-1 | NA | NA | TRBV27
CASSLVGYGYTF | TGTGCCAGCAGCTTAGTCGGCTATGGCTACACCTTC | TRBJ1-2 | NA | NA | TRBV7-2
CASRAGLHTDTQYF | TGTGCCAGCAGGGCGGGGCTCCACACAGATACGCAGTATTTT | TRBJ2-3 | NA | NA | TRBV27
CASSIFDYGYTF | TGTGCCAGTAGTATATTTGATTATGGCTACACCTTC | TRBJ1-2 | NA | NA | TRBV19
CASSEQQNTEAFF | TGTGCCAGCAGCGAACAACAGAACACTGAAGCTTTCTTT | TRBJ1-1 | NA | NA | TRBV7-2
CASGRGQDEQYF | TGTGCCAGCGGAAGGGGGCAAGACGAGCAGTACTTC | TRBJ2-7 | TRBD1 | NA | TRBV27
CAISPGTESAQYF | TGTGCCATCAGCCCCGGGACGGAGAGTGCGCAGTATTTT | TRBJ2-3 | NA | NA | TRBV10-3
CASSGRGWLADTQYF | TGTGCCAGCAGCGGGAGGGGGTGGTTGGCAGATACGCAGTATTTT | TRBJ2-3 | NA | NA | TRBV9
CATLRDTTDTQYF | TGTGCCACCCTGAGGGACACCACAGATACGCAGTATTTT | TRBJ2-3 | NA | NA | TRBV2
CASDGTSGAYEQYF | TGTGCTAGTGACGGGACTAGCGGAGCCTACGAGCAGTACTTC | TRBJ2-7 | TRBD2 | few | TRBV12-5
CASSYWFGNEQYF | TGTGCCAGCAGTTATTGGTTCGGGAACGAGCAGTACTTC | TRBJ2-7 | NA | few | TRBV6-5
CAWRWGQQETQYF | TGTGCCTGGAGGTGGGGGCAGCAAGAGACCCAGTACTTC | TRBJ2-5 | NA | NA | TRBV30
CASSNRQQGEAFF | TGTGCCAGCAGCAATAGACAGCAGGGCGAAGCTTTCTTT | TRBJ1-1 | NA | NA | TRBV7-9
CASSLALAGGTDTQYF | TGCGCCAGCAGCTTGGCGTTAGCGGGAGGCACAGATACGCAGTATTTT | TRBJ2-3 | TRBD2 | once | TRBV5-1
CASSPSPSEGTGELFF | TGTGCCAGCAGCCCCAGTCCCTCCGAGGGCACCGGGGAGCTGTTTTTT | TRBJ2-2 | NA | NA | TRBV4-2
CASSLQQGSSYEQYF | TGTGCCAGCAGCTTACAACAGGGGTCCTCCTACGAGCAGTACTTC | TRBJ2-7 | TRBD1 | NA | TRBV7-2
CASWTTGYEQYF | TGTGCCAGCTGGACGACCGGCTACGAGCAGTACTTC | TRBJ2-7 | NA | NA | TRBV6-1
CASGLAGLNTGELFF | TGTGCCAGCGGACTAGCGGGCTTGAACACCGGGGAGCTGTTTTTT | TRBJ2-2 | TRBD2 | NA | TRBV7-8
CASLSPGSTDTQYF | TGTGCCAGCCTTAGTCCTGGGAGCACAGATACGCAGTATTTT | TRBJ2-3 | NA | few | TRBV6-1
CASSQDRLPTGRSTEAFF | TGTGCCAGCAGCCAAGACCGGCTTCCGACAGGGCGAAGCACTGAAGCTTTCTTT | TRBJ1-1 | TRBD1 | NA | TRBV4-2
CASSPGGHNSNQPQHF | TGTGCCAGCTCACCGGGAGGGCACAATAGCAATCAGCCCCAGCATTTT | TRBJ1-5 | NA | NA | TRBV18
CASSYLRGNNEQFF | TGCGCCAGCAGCTACCTCAGGGGAAACAATGAGCAGTTCTTC | TRBJ2-1 | NA | NA | TRBV4-1
CASSIDGQGGEPQHF | TGTGCCAGTAGTATAGATGGACAGGGGGGGGAGCCCCAGCATTTT | TRBJ1-5 | TRBD1 | NA | TRBV19
CASSDSGLNTGELFF | TGTGCCAGCAGTGATAGCGGATTGAACACCGGGGAGCTGTTTTTT | TRBJ2-2 | NA | NA | TRBV6-4
CASSVRGISFTDTQYF | TGTGCCAGCAGCGTTCGGGGGATTAGTTTCACAGATACGCAGTATTTT | TRBJ2-3 | NA | NA | TRBV28
CASSFENTEAFF | TGCGCCAGCAGCTTCGAGAACACTGAAGCTTTCTTT | TRBJ1-1 | NA | few | TRBV5-1
CASSLVSGRANQQYF | TGTGCCAGCAGCTTGGTGAGCGGGAGGGCCAATCAGCAGTACTTC | TRBJ2-7 | TRBD2 | once | TRBV5-6
CASSTLAGGGRGDTQYF | TGTGCCAGCAGCACTCTAGCGGGAGGTGGACGTGGAGATACGCAGTATTTT | TRBJ2-3 | TRBD2 | NA | TRBV5-4
CASRASGRSTDTQYF | TGCGCCAGCAGGGCTAGCGGGAGGAGCACAGATACGCAGTATTTT | TRBJ2-3 | TRBD2 | NA | TRBV10-1
CASSPLDRGLNTEAFF | TGTGCCAGCAGCCCGCTGGACAGGGGGTTGAACACTGAAGCTTTCTTT | TRBJ1-1 | TRBD1 | few | TRBV7-9
CASTGVVGSYEQYF | TGTGCCAGCACGGGAGTTGTAGGCTCCTACGAGCAGTACTTC | TRBJ2-7 | NA | NA | TRBV28
CASSDPTSINNEQFF | TGTGCCAGCAGTGACCCGACTAGCATCAACAATGAGCAGTTCTTC | TRBJ2-1 | TRBD2 | NA | TRBV6-4
CASSTGQGSYEQYF | TGTGCCAGCAGTACCGGACAGGGTAGCTACGAGCAGTACTTC | TRBJ2-7 | TRBD1 | NA | TRBV25-1
CASSLDGGRALDEQFF | TGTGCCAGCAGCTTAGATGGTGGGAGGGCCCTCGATGAGCAGTTCTTC | TRBJ2-1 | TRBD2 | NA | TRBV11-3
CASSFAGKETQYF | TGTGCCAGCAGTTTCGCCGGGAAAGAGACCCAGTACTTC | TRBJ2-5 | NA | NA | TRBV27
CACRDSRGYTF | TGTGCCTGCAGGGATTCTCGTGGCTACACCTTC | TRBJ1-2 | NA | NA | TRBV30
CASSGTVYGYTF | TGTGCCAGTTCTGGGACCGTCTATGGCTACACCTTC | TRBJ1-2 | NA | NA | TRBV9
CASSLLGTYEQYF | TGTGCCAGCAGTTTACTGGGAACCTACGAGCAGTACTTC | TRBJ2-7 | NA | NA | TRBV27
CAWSGSGLARQETQYF | TGTGCCTGGAGCGGTTCCGGACTAGCGCGCCAAGAGACCCAGTACTTC | TRBJ2-5 | TRBD2 | NA | TRBV30
CASSYSSGDTEAFF | TGTGCCAGCAGTTACTCGAGTGGAGACACTGAAGCTTTCTTT | TRBJ1-1 | NA | NA | TRBV6-5
CASSYDRPTDTQYF | TGCGCCAGCAGCTATGACAGGCCCACAGATACGCAGTATTTT | TRBJ2-3 | NA | NA | TRBV5-1